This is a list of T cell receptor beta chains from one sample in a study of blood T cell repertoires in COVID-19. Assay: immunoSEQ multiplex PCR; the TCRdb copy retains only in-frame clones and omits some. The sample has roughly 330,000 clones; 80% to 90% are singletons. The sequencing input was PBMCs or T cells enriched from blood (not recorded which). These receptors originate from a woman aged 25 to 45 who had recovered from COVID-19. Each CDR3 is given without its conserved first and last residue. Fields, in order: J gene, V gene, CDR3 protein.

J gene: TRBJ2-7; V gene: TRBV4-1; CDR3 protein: ASSQGTSGGYEQY
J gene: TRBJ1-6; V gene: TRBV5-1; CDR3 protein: ASSAGQGWDSPLH
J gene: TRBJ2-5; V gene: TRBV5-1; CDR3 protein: ASTPSGGHGETQY
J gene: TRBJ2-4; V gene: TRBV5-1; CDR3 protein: ASSLTPGQLANIQY
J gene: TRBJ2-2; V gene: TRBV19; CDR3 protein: ASIPDRGDTGELF
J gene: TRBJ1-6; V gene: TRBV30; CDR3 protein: AWSFLGQGNSPLH
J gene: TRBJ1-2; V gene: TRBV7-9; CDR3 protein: ASSHWEGPYGYT
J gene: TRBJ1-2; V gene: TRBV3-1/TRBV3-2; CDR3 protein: ASSRDRVGYT
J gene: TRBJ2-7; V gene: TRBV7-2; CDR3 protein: ASSFDRVNEQY
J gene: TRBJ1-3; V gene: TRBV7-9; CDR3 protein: ATGRALGNTIY
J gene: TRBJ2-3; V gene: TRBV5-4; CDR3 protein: ASTPNRGTDTQY
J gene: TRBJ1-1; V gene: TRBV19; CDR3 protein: ASCPFGGRNTEAF
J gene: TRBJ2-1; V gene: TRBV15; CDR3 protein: ATSREAGNPYNEQF
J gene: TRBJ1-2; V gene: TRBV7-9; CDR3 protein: ASSSWTGEDYGYT